The sequence of this T cell receptor (beta chain) was determined in a study of T-cell memory formation after mild COVID-19. Germline V lookup: CDR1 SGHVS, CDR2 FQNEAQ. V gave up 6 bases and J gave up 8 bases; unmatched junction bases: 7. The CDR3 runs 13 residues. This clonotype occurred a few times. TCRdb called the 5' RACE reads again in MiXCR, with one record for every CDR3 protein. The sample holds 110,000 to 150,000 distinct CDR3 sequences, around 25% seen once. The specimen sequenced was PBMCs or a T cell subset sorted from them (not recorded which). The J gene is TRBJ1-1, the V gene TRBV7-8; 9 nucleotides match TRBD1. This sequence was found in an adult woman who had mild COVID-19 (a few samples of this study predate the infection). Cell type and time point are not known. CDR3: CASRWTGDKEAFF. The CDR3, as DNA: TGTGCCAGCAGATGGACAGGGGATAAGGAAGCTTTCTTT.